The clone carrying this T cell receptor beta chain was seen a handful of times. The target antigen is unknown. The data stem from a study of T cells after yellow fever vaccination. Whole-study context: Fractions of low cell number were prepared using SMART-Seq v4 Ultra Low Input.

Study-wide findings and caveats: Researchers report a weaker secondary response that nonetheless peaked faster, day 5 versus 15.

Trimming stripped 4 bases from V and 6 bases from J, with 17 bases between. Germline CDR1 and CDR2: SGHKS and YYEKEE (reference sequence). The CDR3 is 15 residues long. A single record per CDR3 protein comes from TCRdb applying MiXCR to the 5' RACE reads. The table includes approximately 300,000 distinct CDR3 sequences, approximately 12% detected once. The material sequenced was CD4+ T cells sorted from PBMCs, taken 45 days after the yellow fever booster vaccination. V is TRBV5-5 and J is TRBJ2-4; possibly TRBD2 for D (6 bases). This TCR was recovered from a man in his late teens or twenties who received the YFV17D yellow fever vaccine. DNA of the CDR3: TGTGCCAGCAGCATTGGCGGGGACGGTAGAAACATTCAGTACTTC. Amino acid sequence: CASSIGGDGRNIQYF.